This record looks at one T cell receptor (beta chain) sequence and its context. Its cognate antigen has yet to be identified. Nothing much larger sits one base from this clone, and base qualities are not available. This sample is part of a study of control samples from healthy donors and cancer patients (dated by TCRdb to 2020 to 2021). The method behind the library was the immunoSEQ multiplex PCR assay. Imported from immuneACCESS, the table was reduced by TCRdb to in-frame sequences with V and J called. These copies leave out some clones; in studies compared against another copy, an unresolved V gene accounts for under half, and the cause of the remainder is not known. This sample has almost 90,000 clones in its table, and 85% to 90% of those were observed once. The ten biggest clones cover less than 2.5% of the sample. From cysteine to phenylalanine, the CDR3 is 16 amino acids long. Solely the CDR3 DNA is kept, with 48 bases framed from the first base. The germline V gene (reference sequence) gives CDR1 as MNHNY and CDR2 as SVGAGI. Compared with germline, V lacks 5 bases and J lacks 3 bases; bases without a gene match: 8.

The material sequenced was blood. This TCR came from a woman aged 40 to 49 in good health. The sequence joins TRBV6-6 to TRBJ1-5; 9 junctional bases match TRBD1. In nucleotides, the sequence is TGTGCCAGCAGTACCCGGGACAGGGCTTACAATCAGCCCCAGCATTTT. Protein translation: CASSTRDRAYNQPQHF.